This record concerns one TCR beta chain sequence. Each CDR3 protein gets one entry after TCRdb re-called the RT-PCR reads with MiXCR. The profile shows almost 700,000 distinct CDR3 sequences, 12% to 15% of them singletons. The V segment lost 10 bases and the J segment 3 bases; nucleotides outside the gene matches: 13. The germline CDR1 and CDR2 sequences are MNHEY and SVGEGT. This CDR3 has 15 amino acids. The chain carries TRBV6-2 or TRBV6-3 and TRBJ2-7, with 9 nucleotides matching TRBD2. This TCR derives from a female donor in good health, serving as a healthy control. The sample taken for sequencing was memory CD4+ T cells from blood. CDR3 coding DNA: TGTGCCATCAATCGTGGCGGGAGGGACGTCTACGAGCAGTACTTC. Translated: CAINRGGRDVYEQYF.